These T cell receptor beta chains were read from a single sample in a study of blood T cell repertoires in COVID-19. Method: immunoSEQ multiplex PCR; TCRdb's copy keeps in-frame clones and lacks some. The sample carries about 200,000 clones, around 84% recorded once. The source material was peripheral blood. Every receptor here comes from an elderly woman with acute or convalescent COVID-19. CDR3s include the opening cysteine and the closing phenylalanine or tryptophan. Fields, in order: CDR3 protein, J gene, CDR3 length, V gene, D gene. The D gene is left open where the match is weak.

CASSLTPGENTEAFF TRBJ1-1 15 TRBV7-3 NA
CASQSRSSYNEQFF TRBJ2-1 14 TRBV27 NA
CASSPIAGGISTDTQYF TRBJ2-3 17 TRBV5-6 TRBD2
CASSATGTGELFF TRBJ2-2 13 TRBV5-1 TRBD1
CASSPGLAGDYNEQFF TRBJ2-1 16 TRBV5-4 TRBD2
CASSQEVPRVRIPGNTIYF TRBJ1-3 19 TRBV14 NA
CASSLVLGNSYNEQFF TRBJ2-1 16 TRBV7-8 NA
CASTTLTGTSNPDTQYF TRBJ2-3 17 TRBV27 TRBD2
CASSYLNTEAFF TRBJ1-1 12 TRBV6-2/TRBV6-3 NA
CASSQEGGTGGYEQYF TRBJ2-7 16 TRBV4-1 TRBD1
CASSRRGITIATNEKLFF TRBJ1-4 18 TRBV5-6 NA
CATSGGVVGELFF TRBJ2-2 13 TRBV28 TRBD2
CASSWTGDPVKGYTF TRBJ1-2 15 TRBV7-2 TRBD1
CASSSRDSIHGYTF TRBJ1-2 14 TRBV5-6 TRBD1
CASSQDRGSVGELFF TRBJ2-2 15 TRBV4-3 NA
CASSYQGVADTEAFF TRBJ1-1 15 TRBV6-5 NA